This T cell receptor beta chain was recovered during a study of cytomegalovirus exposure and HLA in healthy donors (dated by TCRdb to 2015 to 2018). Looking at the study overall: An earlier analysis of several hundred of the donors reported 250 to 350 Gb of sequence data and 95 million to 140 million unique TCR beta sequences obtained from around 180 million T cells. The number of donors typed differed by locus, with roughly 629-640 for A, B, C, DRB1 and DQB1, roughly 520 for DQA1, over 600 for DPA1, and 450 to 480 for DPB1. An early release that covered about 600 HLA-typed donors contained approximately 300 gigabases of sequencing data and 70 million to 100 million unique TCR sequences. Among the approximately 430 genotyped donors, around 81% belonged to the genetic ancestry cluster associated with self-reported Caucasian donors. On average, 235,054 unique TCR beta nucleotide sequences were sequenced per donor among 300 to 500 genotyped donors of the cohort, with roughly 18% of those sequences being non-productive. To decide whether each TCR beta V gene segment behaved as functional or pseudogenic, an earlier analysis of approximately 620 of the donors relied on high-throughput TCR beta sequencing. Along with the approximately 700-subject first cohort, a separate validation cohort of over a hundred different subjects was used. Rather than using new phenotypic data, the later analysis identified candidate immune exposures from TCR beta sequences and from how often those sequences occurred across donors. Because of strong linkage in the cohort, roughly five DR-DQ haplotypes were treated as single units for association and clustering. Alongside the repertoire data, information on donor age, sex, ethnicity and CMV serostatus was compiled. HLA typing covered class I and class II loci at four-digit resolution. The study combined high-throughput TCR immunosequencing, statistical association of individual TCRs with disease status, and machine learning to predict cytomegalovirus infection status. The study used immunosequencing to profile the T cell repertoires of around 600 subjects and linked those repertoires to cytomegalovirus serostatus. A later genetic analysis used genome-wide SNP genotypes for about 55% of the 666 donors, treating that subset as a discovery cohort. All discovery cohort repertoires had been generated using a single sequencing platform. The study aimed to test whether cataloging public T cell receptors could reveal signatures of past pathogen exposure. In a later analysis, previously published TCR beta repertoires from hundreds of donors were re-analyzed and high-resolution HLA genotyping was added so that TCR occurrence patterns could be studied.

The trim is 3 bases for V and 5 bases for J, with a gap of 8 bases between the germline ends. The CDR3 sequence holds 12 residues, the cysteine and phenylalanine included. Only the CDR3 portion is preserved as DNA: 36 bases, with reading frame beginning at the first base. The germline V gene encodes CDR1 SGHTA and CDR2 FQGNSA. Study-wide conclusions, independent of this receptor: A further reported finding was that TCR beta sequences accurately predicted the HLA-A and HLA-B alleles for most subjects in the first cohort. Correlated functional status among segregating V segments might be attributable to linkage disequilibrium, but an unknown experimental factor could not be ruled out. In a later genetic analysis, fewer N-insertions in productive TCRs were reported among donors in an Asian-associated ancestry cluster than the 666-donor mean. In a later analysis, HLA-associated TCR beta chains were found to be more clonally expanded and to have lower generation probabilities than equally common non-associated chains. A later analysis found that TCR association rates varied across HLA loci, with DRB1 alleles showing the most associated TCRs and HLA-C alleles the fewest. In a later genetic analysis, a missense DCLRE1C variant was associated with V-gene and J-gene trimming of TCR beta chains, and the association was replicated in an independent cohort. In an earlier analysis of fewer than 750 of the donors, most TCR beta V segments were observed in productive rearrangements about 90% or about 30% of the time, broadly matching IMGT annotations. At a false discovery rate of 0.05, a later analysis linked some 17,000 TCR beta sequences to specific HLA alleles. Most TCR sequences were seen in very few donors, while some public TCRs were found in many individuals. A few of the identified cytomegalovirus-associated TCR beta chains were confirmed in vitro to be specific for cytomegalovirus antigens. Because counts were too low, around 18 rarely observed V segments, including chromosome 9 orphons, were left out of the earlier analysis of a few hundred of the donors. When HLA alleles, especially DR and DQ, strongly co-occurred, attributing TCR associations to individual alleles was difficult. It was suggested by the authors that the approach could potentially be generalized to other disease states and immunological phenotypes. The presence/absence analyses assumed that sequencing depth was roughly uniform across donors, and that assumption may not be true. In this cohort, only TCR beta chains were sequenced, and detectable features were limited by the absence of alpha or paired-chain data. Several of the top co-occurrence clusters appeared to be linked to parvovirus B19, influenza, CMV and Epstein-Barr virus, according to a later analysis. Immune exposure information for the cohort was limited to CMV serostatus. In the study, some 160 TCR beta chains were listed as associated with cytomegalovirus. Because HLA typing was missing for some donors at each locus, association tests included only the typed subset. The sequencing pipeline was judged likely to have produced a cluster of highly shared sequence variants as a technical artifact. A later analysis found that most CMV-associated TCR beta chains appeared HLA-restricted, with HLA associations seemingly driven largely by CMV exposure. In both the original and validation cohorts, the classifier was reported to diagnose cytomegalovirus status with high specificity and sensitivity. Some IMGT-functional V segments, including TRBV6-2 and TRBV6-3, could not be distinguished by the 87-base-pair reads and were therefore excluded.

The cohort comprised some 700 healthy bone marrow donors. At the time of sampling, all cohort members were nominally healthy, though unrecorded immune exposures were likely present. Of the approximately 700 cohort members, fewer than 300 had positive CMV serostatus and around 350 had negative CMV serostatus, and CMV serostatus was not recorded for the donor. A peripheral blood sample was provided by each donor, and peripheral blood mononuclear cells were used for TCR beta sequencing. Genomic DNA extraction from the blood cell samples was performed with the Qiagen DNeasy Blood Extraction Kit. The library was obtained by the immunoSEQ multiplex PCR assay. For the multiplex PCR, a mixture combining 60 forward primers for TCR Vbeta segments and 13 reverse primers for TCR Jbeta segments was used. The CDR3 region of rearranged TCR beta genes was amplified from genomic DNA by a multiplex PCR assay. On the Illumina HiSeq System, the amplified TCR beta libraries were sequenced as 87-base-pair reads. The study's processing was this. Across the 500 to 850 repertoires, a later analysis counted tens of millions of unique TCR beta chains, 9.5 million to 12 million of which were shared by at least two donors. A nearest-neighbor algorithm error-corrected the raw reads and collapsed the reads into unique sequences, merging closely related sequences to remove PCR and sequencing errors. Alignment of CDR3 sequences to IMGT reference sequences was used to assign V, D and J gene segments. For a sequence to be retained, a match of at least six nucleotides was required to both a V gene segment and a J gene segment. Rearrangements were classified as productive when the CDR3 lacked stop codons and remained in frame with V and J, and all other rearrangements were classified as non-productive. CDR3 was defined by IMGT convention, running from the second conserved V-encoded cysteine to the conserved J-encoded phenylalanine. The earlier analysis of 500 to 750 of the donors excluded any sequence lacking an unambiguous match to a single V gene segment. An earlier analysis of approximately 590 of the donors called V segments functional above 56.7% productive rearrangements and segregating when the between-donor standard deviation exceeded 5%. To diagnose cytomegalovirus status from the catalog of TCR beta chain sequences, a statistical classification framework was built. V and J gene assignment, in a later analysis, came from comparing TCR nucleotide sequences with IMGT/GENE-DB human TR gene sequences. The TCRdist pipeline was used in a later analysis to assign CDR3 sequences and most-parsimonious VDJ recombination scenarios. In a later analysis, each TCR beta chain was defined by its CDR3 amino acid sequence together with its V-gene family, and reads without a unique V-gene family were excluded. As a way to deal with suspected cross-contamination and a sequencing artifact, a later analysis dropped roughly 620 nucleotide sequences that were highly shared and had low generation probability. In a later analysis, a clonal expansion index for each public chain was calculated from normalized within-repertoire ranks of inferred template counts. Generation probabilities in a later analysis came from a VDJ recombination model fitted to out-of-frame rearrangements, and those results were checked against IGoR. Hypergeometric tests were used in a later analysis to score TCR-TCR, TCR-HLA and TCR-CMV co-occurrence, with a repertoire-size bias correction applied to the TCR pairs. In a later analysis, false discovery rates were estimated by permuting HLA or CMV assignments 20 times. In a later analysis, co-occurring TCRs were grouped using DBSCAN, and TCRdist sequence similarity was added for clustering within HLA-allele-positive subsets. Repertoires with fewer than 30,000 or more than 120,000 public chains, plus five repertoires with anomalous nucleotide sharing, were excluded from co-occurrence clustering. This is the immuneACCESS table as TCRdb keeps it, with only in-frame sequences that have V and J called. A part of the clones is gone; compared with another copy, unresolved V genes explain less than half, and the rest is unexplained. D and trimming were read from the DNA, whereas the V and J calls and clone size are those reported in that table. The sample includes approximately 150,000 clones, with around 79% observed a single time. Of the sample, around 3.2% falls within the top ten clones.

Of note for this clone: Its antigen is still unknown. Base qualities are not at hand, and no much larger clone is one base apart.

The sequencing sample was made of PBMCs. The TCR was taken from a human donor in good health. The rearranged segments are TRBV7-2 and TRBJ2-7; the best D guess is TRBD2, with 5 bases matching. Read as DNA, the sequence is TGTGCCAGCAGCTTTGGAGCGGACGAGCAGTACTTC. The resulting protein is CASSFGADEQYF.